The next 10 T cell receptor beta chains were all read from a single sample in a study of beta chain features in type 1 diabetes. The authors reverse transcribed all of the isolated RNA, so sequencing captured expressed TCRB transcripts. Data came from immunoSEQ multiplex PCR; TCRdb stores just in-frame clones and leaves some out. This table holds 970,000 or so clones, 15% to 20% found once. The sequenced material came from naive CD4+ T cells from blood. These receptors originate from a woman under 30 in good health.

CDR3: CASSPRDRGFSGDYMDEQFF. The CDR3 coding sequence is TGTGCCAGCAGTCCCCGGGACAGGGGGTTTAGCGGGGACTACATGGATGAGCAGTTCTTC. This chain connects TRBV27 to TRBJ2-1; 11 positions agree with TRBD1. CDR1 MNHEY and CDR2 SMNVEV come from the germline V gene (reference sequence). CDR3 length: 20 amino acids. The V gene end was trimmed by 5 bases and the J gene end by 8 bases; junction bases not matched to a gene: 23.

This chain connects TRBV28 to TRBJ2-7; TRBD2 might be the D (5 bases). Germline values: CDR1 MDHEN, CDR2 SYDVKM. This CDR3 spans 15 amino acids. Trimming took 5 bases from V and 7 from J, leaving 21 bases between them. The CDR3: CASSLSGIRRSEQYF. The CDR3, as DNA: TGTGCCAGCAGTCTCTCCGGGATCCGCCGTAGTGAGCAGTACTTC. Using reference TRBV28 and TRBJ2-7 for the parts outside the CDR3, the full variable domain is DVKVTQSSRYLVKRTGEKVFLECVQDMDHENMFWYRQDPGLGLRLIYFSYDVKMKEKGDIPEGYSVSREKKERFSLILESASTNQTSMYLCASSLSGIRRSEQYFGPGTRLTVT.

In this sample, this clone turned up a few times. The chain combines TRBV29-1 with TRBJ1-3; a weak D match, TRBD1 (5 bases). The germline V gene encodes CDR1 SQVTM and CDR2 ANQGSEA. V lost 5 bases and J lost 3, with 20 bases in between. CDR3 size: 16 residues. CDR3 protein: CSVSGLTDSSGNTIYF. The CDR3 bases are TGCAGCGTTTCTGGACTGACAGACTCCAGTGGAAACACCATATATTTT.

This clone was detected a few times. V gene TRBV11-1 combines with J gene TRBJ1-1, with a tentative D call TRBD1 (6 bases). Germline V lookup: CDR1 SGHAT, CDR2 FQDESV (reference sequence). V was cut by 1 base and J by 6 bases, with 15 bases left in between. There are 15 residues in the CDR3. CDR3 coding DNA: TGTGCCAGCAGCTTAGGACCGAGGGGGGTCGCTGAAGCTTTCTTT. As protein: CASSLGPRGVAEAFF.

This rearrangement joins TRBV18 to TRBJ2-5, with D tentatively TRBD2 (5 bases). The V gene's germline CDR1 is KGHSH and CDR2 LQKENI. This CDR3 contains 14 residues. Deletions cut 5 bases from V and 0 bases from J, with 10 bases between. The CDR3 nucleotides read TGTGCCAGCTCAGGAGGCTCGTACCAAGAGACCCAGTACTTC. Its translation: CASSGGSYQETQYF.

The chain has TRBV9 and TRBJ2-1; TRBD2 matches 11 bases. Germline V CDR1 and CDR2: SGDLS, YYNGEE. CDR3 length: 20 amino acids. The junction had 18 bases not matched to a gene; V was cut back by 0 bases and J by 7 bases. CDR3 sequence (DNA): TGTGCCAGCAGCGTAGGGGAGGTGAGACTAGCGGGACCTTCGGGGAATGAGCAGTTCTTC. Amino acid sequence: CASSVGEVRLAGPSGNEQFF.

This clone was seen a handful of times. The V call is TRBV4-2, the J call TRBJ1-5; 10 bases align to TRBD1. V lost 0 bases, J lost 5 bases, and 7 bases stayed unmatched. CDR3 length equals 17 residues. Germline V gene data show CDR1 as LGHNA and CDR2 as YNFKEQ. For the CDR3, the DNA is TGTGCCAGCAGCCAAGATATTACGGGACAGGGGCATCAGCCCCAGCATTTT. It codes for CASSQDITGQGHQPQHF.

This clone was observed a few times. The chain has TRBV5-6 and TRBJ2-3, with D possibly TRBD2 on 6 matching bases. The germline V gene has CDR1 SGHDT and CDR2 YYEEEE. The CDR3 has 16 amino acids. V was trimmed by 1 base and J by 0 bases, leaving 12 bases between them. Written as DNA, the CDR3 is TGTGCCAGCAGCTTGTTCGGCGGGGCTAGCACAGATACGCAGTATTTT. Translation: CASSLFGGASTDTQYF.

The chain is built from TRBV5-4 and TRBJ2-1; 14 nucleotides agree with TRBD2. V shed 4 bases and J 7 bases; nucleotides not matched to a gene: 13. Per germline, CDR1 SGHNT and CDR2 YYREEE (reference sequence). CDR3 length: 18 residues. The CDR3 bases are TGTGCCAGCAGCAGACCGACGATAGGGACTAGCGGGAGAAATGAGCAGTTCTTC. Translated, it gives CASSRPTIGTSGRNEQFF.

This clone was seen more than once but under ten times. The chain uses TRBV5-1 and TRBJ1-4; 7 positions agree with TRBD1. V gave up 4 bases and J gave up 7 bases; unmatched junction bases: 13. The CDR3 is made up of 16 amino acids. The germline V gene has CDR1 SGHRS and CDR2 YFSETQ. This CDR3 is CASSSRPGTDGEKLFF. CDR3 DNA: TGCGCCAGCAGCAGTCGGCCCGGGACAGACGGTGAAAAACTGTTTTTT.